This TCR beta chain appears in the sequencing data of a study of cytomegalovirus exposure and HLA in healthy donors. As for the study in general: From donors who were HLA-typed, an early data release held about 85 million unique TCRs.

Per the germline V gene, CDR1 is SGHVS and CDR2 is FNYEAQ. J was trimmed by 1 base and V by 6 bases; bases with no gene match: 15. This CDR3 is built from 19 residues. The study ran its PCR with 60 Vbeta and 13 Jbeta primers. Profiled with immunoSEQ multiplex PCR; TCRdb holds only in-frame clones, not every one. Of 130,000 or so clones listed, approximately 80% are singletons. The V gene is TRBV7-6, the J gene TRBJ2-6; 7 bases are a match to TRBD1. The sample taken for sequencing was PBMCs. This TCR was sampled from a man between 18 and 35 years old in good health and CMV-seronegative. Here the CDR3 DNA reads TGTGCCAGCAGTTCTAGAGGGGGCTTTGAATTTTCTGGGGCCAACGTCCTGACTTTC. This gives the protein CASSSRGGFEFSGANVLTF.